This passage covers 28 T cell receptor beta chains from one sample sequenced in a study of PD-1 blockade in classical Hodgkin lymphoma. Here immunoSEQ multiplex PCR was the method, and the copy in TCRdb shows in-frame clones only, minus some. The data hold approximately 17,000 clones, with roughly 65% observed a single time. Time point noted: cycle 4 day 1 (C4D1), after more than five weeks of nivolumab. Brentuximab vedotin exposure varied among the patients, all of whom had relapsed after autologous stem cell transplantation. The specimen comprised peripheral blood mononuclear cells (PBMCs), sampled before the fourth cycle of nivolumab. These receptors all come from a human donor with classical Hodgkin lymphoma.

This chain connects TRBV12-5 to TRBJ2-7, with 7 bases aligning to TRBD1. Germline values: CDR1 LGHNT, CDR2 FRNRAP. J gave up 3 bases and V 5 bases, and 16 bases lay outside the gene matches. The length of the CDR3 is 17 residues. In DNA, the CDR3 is TGTGCTAGTGGTCGCCGTCCTCGGACAGGAGAGTACTACGAGCAGTACTTC. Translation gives CASGRRPRTGEYYEQYF.

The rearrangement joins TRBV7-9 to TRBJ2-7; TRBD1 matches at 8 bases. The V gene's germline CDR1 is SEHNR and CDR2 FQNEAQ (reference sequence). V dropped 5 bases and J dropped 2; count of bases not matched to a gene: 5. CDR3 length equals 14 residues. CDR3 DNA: TGTGCCAGCAGCCCCGGGACAGGACCCTACGAGCAGTACTTC. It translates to CASSPGTGPYEQYF.

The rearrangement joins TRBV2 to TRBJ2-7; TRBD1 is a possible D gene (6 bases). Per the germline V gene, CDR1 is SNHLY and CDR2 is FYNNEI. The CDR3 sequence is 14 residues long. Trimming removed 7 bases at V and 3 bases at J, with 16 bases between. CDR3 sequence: CASTRGTQYYEQYF. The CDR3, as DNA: TGTGCCAGCACGAGGGGGACACAATACTACGAGCAGTACTTC.

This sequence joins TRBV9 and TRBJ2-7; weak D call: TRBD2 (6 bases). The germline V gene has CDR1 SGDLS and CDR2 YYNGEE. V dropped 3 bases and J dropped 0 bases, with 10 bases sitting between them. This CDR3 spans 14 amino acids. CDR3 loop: CASSAGTDSYEQYF. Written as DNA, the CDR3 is TGTGCCAGCAGCGCCGGGACTGACTCCTACGAGCAGTACTTC.

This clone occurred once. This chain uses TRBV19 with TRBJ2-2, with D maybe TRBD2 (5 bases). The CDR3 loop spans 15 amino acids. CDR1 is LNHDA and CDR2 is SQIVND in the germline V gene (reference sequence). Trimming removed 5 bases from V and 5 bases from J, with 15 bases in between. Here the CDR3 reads CASSRYGGETGELFF. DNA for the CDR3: TGTGCCAGTAGTCGATACGGAGGAGAGACCGGGGAGCTGTTTTTT.

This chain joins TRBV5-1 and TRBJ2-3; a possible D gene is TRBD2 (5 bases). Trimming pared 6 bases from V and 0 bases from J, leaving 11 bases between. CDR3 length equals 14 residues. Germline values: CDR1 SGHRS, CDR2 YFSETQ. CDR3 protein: CASTGSLSTDTQYF. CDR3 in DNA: TGCGCCAGCACTGGGAGCCTAAGCACAGATACGCAGTATTTT. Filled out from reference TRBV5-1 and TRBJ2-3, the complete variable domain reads KAGVTQTPRYLIKTRGQQVTLSCSPISGHRSVSWYQQTPGQGLQFLFEYFSETQRNKGNFPGRFSGRQFSNSRSEMNVSTLELGDSALYLCASTGSLSTDTQYFGPGTRLTVL.

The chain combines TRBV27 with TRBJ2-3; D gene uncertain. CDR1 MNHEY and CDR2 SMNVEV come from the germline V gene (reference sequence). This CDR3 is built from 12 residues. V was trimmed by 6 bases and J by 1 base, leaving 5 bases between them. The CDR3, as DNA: TGTGCCAGCAGGAAATGCACAGATACGCAGTATTTT. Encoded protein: CASRKCTDTQYF.

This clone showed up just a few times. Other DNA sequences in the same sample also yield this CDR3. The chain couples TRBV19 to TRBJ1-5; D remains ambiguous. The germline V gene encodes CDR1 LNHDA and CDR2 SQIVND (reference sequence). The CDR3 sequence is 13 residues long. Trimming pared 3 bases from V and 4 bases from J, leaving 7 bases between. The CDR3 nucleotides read TGTGCCAGTAGTATTCGAGCAAATCAGCCCCAGCATTTT. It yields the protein CASSIRANQPQHF.

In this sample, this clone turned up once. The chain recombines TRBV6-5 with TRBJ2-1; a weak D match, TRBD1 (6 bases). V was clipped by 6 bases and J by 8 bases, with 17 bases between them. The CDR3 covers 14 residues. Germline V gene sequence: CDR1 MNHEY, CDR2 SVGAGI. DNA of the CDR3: TGTGCCAGCAGCAACCGGGACACAGACGATGAGCAGTTCTTC. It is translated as CASSNRDTDDEQFF.

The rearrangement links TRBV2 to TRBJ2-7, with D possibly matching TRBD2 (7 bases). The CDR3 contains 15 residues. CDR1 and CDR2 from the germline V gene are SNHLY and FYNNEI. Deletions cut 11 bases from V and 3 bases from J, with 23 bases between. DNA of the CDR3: TGTGCCGGTTTGCGATCTCAGGGAGGGGGCTACGAGCAGTACTTC. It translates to CAGLRSQGGGYEQYF.

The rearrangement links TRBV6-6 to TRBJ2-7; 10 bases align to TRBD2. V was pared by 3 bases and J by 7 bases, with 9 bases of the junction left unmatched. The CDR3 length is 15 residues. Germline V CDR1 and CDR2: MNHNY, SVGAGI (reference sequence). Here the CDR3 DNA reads TGTGCCAGCAGTTATAATGCACTAGCGGGATATGAGCAGTACTTC. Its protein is CASSYNALAGYEQYF.

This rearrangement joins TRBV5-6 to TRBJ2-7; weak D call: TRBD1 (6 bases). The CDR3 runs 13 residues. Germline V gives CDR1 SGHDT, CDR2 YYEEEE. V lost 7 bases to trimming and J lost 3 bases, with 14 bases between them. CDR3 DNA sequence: TGTGCCAGCTGGGAACAGGGAAGCTACGAGCAGTACTTC. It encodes CASWEQGSYEQYF.

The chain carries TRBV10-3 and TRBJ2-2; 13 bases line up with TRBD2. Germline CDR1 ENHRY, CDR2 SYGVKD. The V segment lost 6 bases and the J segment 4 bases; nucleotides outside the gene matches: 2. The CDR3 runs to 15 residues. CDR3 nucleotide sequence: TGTGCCATCAGGGGACTAGCGGGAATCACCGGGGAGCTGTTTTTT. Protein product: CAIRGLAGITGELFF.

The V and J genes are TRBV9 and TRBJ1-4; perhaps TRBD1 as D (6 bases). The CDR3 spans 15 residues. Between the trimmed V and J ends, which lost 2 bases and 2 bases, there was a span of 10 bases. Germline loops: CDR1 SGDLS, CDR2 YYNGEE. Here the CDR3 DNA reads TGTGCCAGCAGCGTTACAGGGAGCACTAATGAAAAACTGTTTTTT. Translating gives CASSVTGSTNEKLFF.

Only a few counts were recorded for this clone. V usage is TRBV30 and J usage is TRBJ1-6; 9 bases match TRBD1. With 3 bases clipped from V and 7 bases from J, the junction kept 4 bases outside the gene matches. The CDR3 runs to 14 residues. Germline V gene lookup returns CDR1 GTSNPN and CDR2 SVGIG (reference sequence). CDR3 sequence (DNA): TGTGCCTGGAGCCATGGACAGGGGAATTCACCCCTCCACTTT. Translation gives CAWSHGQGNSPLHF.

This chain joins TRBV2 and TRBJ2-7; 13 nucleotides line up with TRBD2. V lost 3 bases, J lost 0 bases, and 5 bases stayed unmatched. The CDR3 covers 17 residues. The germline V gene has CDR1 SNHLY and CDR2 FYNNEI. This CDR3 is CASSEGLAGFVSYEQYF. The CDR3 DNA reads TGTGCCAGCAGTGAGGGACTAGCGGGATTTGTCTCCTACGAGCAGTACTTC.

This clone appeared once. The CDR3 reads CASSRTGRYTDTQYF. The CDR3 region has the DNA TGTGCCAGCAGCCGGACAGGAAGGTACACAGATACGCAGTATTTT. This chain joins TRBV28 and TRBJ2-3; 7 nucleotides agree with TRBD1. Germline V gene data show CDR1 as MDHEN and CDR2 as SYDVKM. The CDR3 covers 15 residues. V was pared by 6 bases and J by 2 bases, with 8 bases of the junction left unmatched.

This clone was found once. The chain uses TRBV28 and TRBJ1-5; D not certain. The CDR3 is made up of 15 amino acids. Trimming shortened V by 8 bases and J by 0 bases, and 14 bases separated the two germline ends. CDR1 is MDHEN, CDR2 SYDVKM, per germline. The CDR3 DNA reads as TGTGCCAGCCTTGGGGTTCAAGTTAGCAATCAGCCCCAGCATTTT. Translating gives CASLGVQVSNQPQHF. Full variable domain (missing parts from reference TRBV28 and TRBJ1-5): DVKVTQSSRYLVKRTGEKVFLECVQDMDHENMFWYRQDPGLGLRLIYFSYDVKMKEKGDIPEGYSVSREKKERFSLILESASTNQTSMYLCASLGVQVSNQPQHFGDGTRLSIL.

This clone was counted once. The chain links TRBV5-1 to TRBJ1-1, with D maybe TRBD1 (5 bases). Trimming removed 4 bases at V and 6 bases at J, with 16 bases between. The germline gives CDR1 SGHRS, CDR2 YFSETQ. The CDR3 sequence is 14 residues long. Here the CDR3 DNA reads TGCGCCAGCAGCCCTGGGCCCCTGGGACCTGAAGCTTTCTTT. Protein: CASSPGPLGPEAFF.

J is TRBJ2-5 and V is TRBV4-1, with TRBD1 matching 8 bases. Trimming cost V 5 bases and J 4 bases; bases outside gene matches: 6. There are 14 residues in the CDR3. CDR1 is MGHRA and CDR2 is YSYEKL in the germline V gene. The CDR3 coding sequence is TGCGCCAGCAGCTCGACAGGGGTGGGAGAGACCCAGTACTTC. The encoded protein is CASSSTGVGETQYF.

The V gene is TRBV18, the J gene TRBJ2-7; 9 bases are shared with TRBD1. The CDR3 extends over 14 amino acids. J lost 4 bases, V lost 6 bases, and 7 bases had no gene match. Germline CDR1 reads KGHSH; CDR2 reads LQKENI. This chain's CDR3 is CASSPGTGNYEQYF. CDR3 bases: TGTGCCAGCTCTCCCGGGACAGGGAATTACGAGCAGTACTTC.

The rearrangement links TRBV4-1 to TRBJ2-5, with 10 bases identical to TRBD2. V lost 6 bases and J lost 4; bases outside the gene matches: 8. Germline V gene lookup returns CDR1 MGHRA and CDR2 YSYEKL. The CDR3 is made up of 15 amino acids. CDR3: CASSSSGTSVETQYF. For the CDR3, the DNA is TGCGCCAGCAGTTCCTCCGGGACTAGCGTAGAGACCCAGTACTTC.

The CDR3 coding sequence is TGCGCCAGCAGCTTGGCCCATAGCTCCTACGAGCAGTACTTC. This sequence encodes CASSLAHSSYEQYF. The V gene is TRBV5-1, the J gene TRBJ2-7; unclear D gene. Germline CDR1 is SGHRS and CDR2 is YFSETQ. This CDR3 is built from 14 residues. The V and J ends lost 0 bases and 0 bases respectively, with 7 bases between them.

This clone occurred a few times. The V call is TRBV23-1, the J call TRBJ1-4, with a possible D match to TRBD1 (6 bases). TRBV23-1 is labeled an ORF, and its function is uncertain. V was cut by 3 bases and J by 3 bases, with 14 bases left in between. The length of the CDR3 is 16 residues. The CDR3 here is CASSQPGTYSNEKLFF. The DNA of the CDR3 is TGCGCCAGCAGTCAGCCAGGGACATATTCTAATGAAAAACTGTTTTTT.

CDR3 loop: CASSEATGPNYGYTF. The CDR3 region has the DNA TGTGCCAGCAGTGAAGCGACAGGGCCTAACTATGGCTACACCTTC. This chain links TRBV6-1 with TRBJ1-2, with 7 nucleotides matching TRBD1. CDR1 and CDR2 (germline): MNHNS, SASEGT. With 0 bases clipped from V and 0 bases from J, the junction kept 1 base outside the gene matches. There are 15 residues in the CDR3.

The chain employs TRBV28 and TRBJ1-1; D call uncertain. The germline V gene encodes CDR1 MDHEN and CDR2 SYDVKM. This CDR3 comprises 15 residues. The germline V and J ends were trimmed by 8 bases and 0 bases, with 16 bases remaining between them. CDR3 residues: CASCPIGLMNTEAFF. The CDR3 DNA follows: TGTGCCAGCTGCCCAATTGGCCTAATGAACACTGAAGCTTTCTTT. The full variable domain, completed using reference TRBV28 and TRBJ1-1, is DVKVTQSSRYLVKRTGEKVFLECVQDMDHENMFWYRQDPGLGLRLIYFSYDVKMKEKGDIPEGYSVSREKKERFSLILESASTNQTSMYLCASCPIGLMNTEAFFGQGTRLTVV.

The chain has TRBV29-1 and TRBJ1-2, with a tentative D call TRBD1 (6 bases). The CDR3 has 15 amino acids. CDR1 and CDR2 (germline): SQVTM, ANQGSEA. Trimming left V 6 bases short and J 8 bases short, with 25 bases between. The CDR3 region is CSVLGAGEDVGGYTF. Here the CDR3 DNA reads TGCAGCGTCCTGGGGGCAGGGGAGGATGTCGGCGGCTACACCTTC.

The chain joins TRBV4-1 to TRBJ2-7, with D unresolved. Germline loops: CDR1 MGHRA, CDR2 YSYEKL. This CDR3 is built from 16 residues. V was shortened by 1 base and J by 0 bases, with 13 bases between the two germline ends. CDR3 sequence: CASSQVLAASSYEQYF. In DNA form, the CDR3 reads TGCGCCAGCAGCCAAGTCTTGGCGGCGAGCTCCTACGAGCAGTACTTC.